The clone carrying this TCR beta chain was detected a few times. The data were obtained in a study of cytomegalovirus exposure and HLA in healthy donors. PCR involved 60 Vbeta and 13 Jbeta primers. TCRdb's table, derived via immunoSEQ multiplex PCR, lists solely in-frame clones and lacks some. Among 80,000 to 100,000 clones, roughly two thirds were seen once, and the ten largest hold 2% to 2.5%. Trimming at V came to 6 bases and at J to 0 bases, leaving 8 bases not matched to a gene. The CDR3 extends over 16 amino acids. Germline V CDR1 and CDR2: MDHEN, SYDVKM. The receptor was isolated from a man over 45 in good health and CMV-seronegative. The chain is built from TRBV28 and TRBJ1-1; 9 bases map to TRBD1. The sample was PBMCs. CDR3 region: CASSPVGDRVNTEAFF. The CDR3 bases are TGTGCCAGCAGCCCCGTAGGGGACAGGGTGAACACTGAAGCTTTCTTT.